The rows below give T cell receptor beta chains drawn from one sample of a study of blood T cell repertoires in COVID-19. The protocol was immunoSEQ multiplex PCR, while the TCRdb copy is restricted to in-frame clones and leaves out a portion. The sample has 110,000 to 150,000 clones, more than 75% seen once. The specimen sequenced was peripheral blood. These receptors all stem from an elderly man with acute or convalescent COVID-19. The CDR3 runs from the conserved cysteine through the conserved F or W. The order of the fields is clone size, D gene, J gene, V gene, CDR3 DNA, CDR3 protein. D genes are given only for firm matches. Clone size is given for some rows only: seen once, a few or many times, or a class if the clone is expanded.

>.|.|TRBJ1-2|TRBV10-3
TGTGCCATCAGTGAGTTCGGGGGAAACTATGGCTACACCTTC
CAISEFGGNYGYTF
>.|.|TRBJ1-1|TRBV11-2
TGTGCCAGCAACTTAGGGCGCGGGACGAACACTGAAGCTTTCTTT
CASNLGRGTNTEAFF
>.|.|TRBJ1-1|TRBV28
TGTGCCAGCAGAGGGGTGGCCAGGGGACAACTTATGAACACTGAAGCTTTCTTT
CASRGVARGQLMNTEAFF
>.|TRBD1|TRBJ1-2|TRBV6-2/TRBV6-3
TGTGCCAGCAGTTCGACAGGGTTCTATGGCTACACCTTC
CASSSTGFYGYTF
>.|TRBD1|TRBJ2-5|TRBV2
TGTGCCAGCAGTCTGGACAGGGCCCAAGAGACCCAGTACTTC
CASSLDRAQETQYF
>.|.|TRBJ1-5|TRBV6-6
TGTGCCAGCAGTTACTCGACAGCGGGCACTCAGCCCCAGCATTTT
CASSYSTAGTQPQHF
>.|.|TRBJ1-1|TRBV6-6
TGTGCCAGCAGTTGGGGCAGGGTGAACACTGAAGCTTTCTTT
CASSWGRVNTEAFF
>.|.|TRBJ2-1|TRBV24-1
TGTGCCACCAGTGATTTTCTCAGGTATGAGCAGTTCTTC
CATSDFLRYEQFF
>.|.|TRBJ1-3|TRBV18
TGTGCCAGCTCACCGGACAGCTCTGGAAACACCATATATTTT
CASSPDSSGNTIYF
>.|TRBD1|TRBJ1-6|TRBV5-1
TGCGCCAGCAGCTTAGAGACAGGGGGGTCCAAAGTCCACTTT
CASSLETGGSKVHF
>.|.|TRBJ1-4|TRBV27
TGTGCCAGCAGTTTAACCTACAGGGTTAATGAAAAACTGTTTTTT
CASSLTYRVNEKLFF
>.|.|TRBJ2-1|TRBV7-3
TGTGCCAGCAGCACGGGTGGCGAGCAGTTCTTC
CASSTGGEQFF
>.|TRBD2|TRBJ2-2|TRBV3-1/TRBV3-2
TGTGCCAGCAGCCAGGCCCAAGGGTGGTGGCTAGCGGGGGGGAAGAACACCGGGGAGCTGTTTTTT
CASSQAQGWWLAGGKNTGELFF
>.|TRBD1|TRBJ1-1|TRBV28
TGTGCCAGCAGTACTCCGACCCGGGACAGTGCTTTTATGAACACTGAAGCTTTCTTT
CASSTPTRDSAFMNTEAFF
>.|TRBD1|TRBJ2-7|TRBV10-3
TGTGCCATCAGCCTAGGGGGACAGGGGGATGAGCAGTACTTC
CAISLGGQGDEQYF
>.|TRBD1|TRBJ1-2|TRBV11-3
TGTGCCAGCAGCTTAGAGGGACAGGGGGCTGATGGCTACACCTTC
CASSLEGQGADGYTF
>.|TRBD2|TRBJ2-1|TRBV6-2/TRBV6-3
TGTGCCAGCAGTCCAGAAGGGACTAGCGGGTACAATGAGCAGTTCTTC
CASSPEGTSGYNEQFF
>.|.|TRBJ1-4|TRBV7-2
TGTGCCAGCAGCTTAGACACAGGGGAAAAACTGTTTTTT
CASSLDTGEKLFF
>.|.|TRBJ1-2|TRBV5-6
TGTGCCAGCAGCTTGCCACAGGGTGGGAGAGGGGGCTACACCTTC
CASSLPQGGRGGYTF
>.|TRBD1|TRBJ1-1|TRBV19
TGTGCCAGTAGACAGGGGGCGAGCACTGAAGCTTTCTTT
CASRQGASTEAFF
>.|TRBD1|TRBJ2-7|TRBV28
TGTGCCAGCAGTTCGGGACAGGCGCCCTACGAGCAGTACTTC
CASSSGQAPYEQYF
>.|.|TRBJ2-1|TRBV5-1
TGCGCCAGCAGCAGGACAGCCGACGAGCAGTTCTTC
CASSRTADEQFF
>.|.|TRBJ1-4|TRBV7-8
TGTGCCAGCAGCTTAGCGTCTAGTGAAAAACTGTTTTTT
CASSLASSEKLFF
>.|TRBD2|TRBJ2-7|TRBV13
TGTGCCAGCAGCTTCCGGGTCGCAGGGAGGGACGAGCAGTACTTC
CASSFRVAGRDEQYF
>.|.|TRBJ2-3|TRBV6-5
TGTGCCAGCAGTTCCAACACAGCTAGCACAGATACGCAGTATTTT
CASSSNTASTDTQYF
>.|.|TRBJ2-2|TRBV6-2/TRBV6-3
TGTGCCAGCAGTCCCGCGGTGGGGGCGAACGGGGAGCTGTTTTTT
CASSPAVGANGELFF
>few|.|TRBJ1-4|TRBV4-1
TGCGCCAGCAGCCAAGGCCCTTGGAGGGGACCTAATGAAAAACTGTTTTTT
CASSQGPWRGPNEKLFF
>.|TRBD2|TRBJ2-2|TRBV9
TGTGCCAGCAGCGTAGGTTTAGGGACTAGCGGGGGAACCGGGGAGCTGTTTTTT
CASSVGLGTSGGTGELFF
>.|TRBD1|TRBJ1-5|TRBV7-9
TGTGCCAGCAGCCCTGGACAGGGGTTTTTTCAGCCCCAGCATTTT
CASSPGQGFFQPQHF
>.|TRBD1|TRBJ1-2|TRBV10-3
TGTGCCATCAGTGAGCCTACGGGACAGGGATTGTGGGGCTACACCTTC
CAISEPTGQGLWGYTF
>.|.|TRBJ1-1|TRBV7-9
TGTGCCAGCAGCATAAAACAGGGTCCGGGGAACACTGAAGCTTTCTTT
CASSIKQGPGNTEAFF
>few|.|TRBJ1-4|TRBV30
TGTGCCTGGAGTTGGACAGCTACTAATGAAAAACTGTTTTTT
CAWSWTATNEKLFF
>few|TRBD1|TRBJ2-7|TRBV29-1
TGCAGCGTAGCCCACAGGGGGCAGTCCTACGAGCAGTACTTC
CSVAHRGQSYEQYF
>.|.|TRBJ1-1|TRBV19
TGTGCCAGTAGGAGGGGAGGCCCGGCAGGTGAAGCTTTCTTT
CASRRGGPAGEAFF
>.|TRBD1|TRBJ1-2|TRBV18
TGTGCCAGCTCACCTCCTTCCTTCTTACAGGGGGAGCGGTATGGCTACACCTTC
CASSPPSFLQGERYGYTF
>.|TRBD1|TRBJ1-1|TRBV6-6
TGTGCCAGCAGCCAACAGGGGGCGGGGACTGAAGCTTTCTTT
CASSQQGAGTEAFF
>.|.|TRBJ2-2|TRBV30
TGTGCCTGGGATTCTAACACCGGGGAGCTGTTTTTT
CAWDSNTGELFF
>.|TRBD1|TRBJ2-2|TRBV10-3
TGTGCCATCAGTGAGTCCAGGGGGCTCGGGGAGCTGTTTTTT
CAISESRGLGELFF
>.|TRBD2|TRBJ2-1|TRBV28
TGTGCCAGCAGTTTACCCAGTCTAGCGGGGGTCAATGAGCAGTTCTTC
CASSLPSLAGVNEQFF
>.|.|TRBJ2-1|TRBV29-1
TGCAGCGTGGTCGGGGGACCCTACAATGAGCAGTTCTTC
CSVVGGPYNEQFF
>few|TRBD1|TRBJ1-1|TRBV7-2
TGTGCCAGCAGCCGGGAAACAGGGGCCCTACCCACTGAAGCTTTCTTT
CASSRETGALPTEAFF
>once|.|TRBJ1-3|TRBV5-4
TGTGCCAGCAGCTTGGACAGCTCAAGCTCTGGAAACACCATATATTTT
CASSLDSSSSGNTIYF
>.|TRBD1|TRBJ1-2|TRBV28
TGTGCCAGCAGTTTAGGGACAGAGAGCTATGGCTACACCTTC
CASSLGTESYGYTF